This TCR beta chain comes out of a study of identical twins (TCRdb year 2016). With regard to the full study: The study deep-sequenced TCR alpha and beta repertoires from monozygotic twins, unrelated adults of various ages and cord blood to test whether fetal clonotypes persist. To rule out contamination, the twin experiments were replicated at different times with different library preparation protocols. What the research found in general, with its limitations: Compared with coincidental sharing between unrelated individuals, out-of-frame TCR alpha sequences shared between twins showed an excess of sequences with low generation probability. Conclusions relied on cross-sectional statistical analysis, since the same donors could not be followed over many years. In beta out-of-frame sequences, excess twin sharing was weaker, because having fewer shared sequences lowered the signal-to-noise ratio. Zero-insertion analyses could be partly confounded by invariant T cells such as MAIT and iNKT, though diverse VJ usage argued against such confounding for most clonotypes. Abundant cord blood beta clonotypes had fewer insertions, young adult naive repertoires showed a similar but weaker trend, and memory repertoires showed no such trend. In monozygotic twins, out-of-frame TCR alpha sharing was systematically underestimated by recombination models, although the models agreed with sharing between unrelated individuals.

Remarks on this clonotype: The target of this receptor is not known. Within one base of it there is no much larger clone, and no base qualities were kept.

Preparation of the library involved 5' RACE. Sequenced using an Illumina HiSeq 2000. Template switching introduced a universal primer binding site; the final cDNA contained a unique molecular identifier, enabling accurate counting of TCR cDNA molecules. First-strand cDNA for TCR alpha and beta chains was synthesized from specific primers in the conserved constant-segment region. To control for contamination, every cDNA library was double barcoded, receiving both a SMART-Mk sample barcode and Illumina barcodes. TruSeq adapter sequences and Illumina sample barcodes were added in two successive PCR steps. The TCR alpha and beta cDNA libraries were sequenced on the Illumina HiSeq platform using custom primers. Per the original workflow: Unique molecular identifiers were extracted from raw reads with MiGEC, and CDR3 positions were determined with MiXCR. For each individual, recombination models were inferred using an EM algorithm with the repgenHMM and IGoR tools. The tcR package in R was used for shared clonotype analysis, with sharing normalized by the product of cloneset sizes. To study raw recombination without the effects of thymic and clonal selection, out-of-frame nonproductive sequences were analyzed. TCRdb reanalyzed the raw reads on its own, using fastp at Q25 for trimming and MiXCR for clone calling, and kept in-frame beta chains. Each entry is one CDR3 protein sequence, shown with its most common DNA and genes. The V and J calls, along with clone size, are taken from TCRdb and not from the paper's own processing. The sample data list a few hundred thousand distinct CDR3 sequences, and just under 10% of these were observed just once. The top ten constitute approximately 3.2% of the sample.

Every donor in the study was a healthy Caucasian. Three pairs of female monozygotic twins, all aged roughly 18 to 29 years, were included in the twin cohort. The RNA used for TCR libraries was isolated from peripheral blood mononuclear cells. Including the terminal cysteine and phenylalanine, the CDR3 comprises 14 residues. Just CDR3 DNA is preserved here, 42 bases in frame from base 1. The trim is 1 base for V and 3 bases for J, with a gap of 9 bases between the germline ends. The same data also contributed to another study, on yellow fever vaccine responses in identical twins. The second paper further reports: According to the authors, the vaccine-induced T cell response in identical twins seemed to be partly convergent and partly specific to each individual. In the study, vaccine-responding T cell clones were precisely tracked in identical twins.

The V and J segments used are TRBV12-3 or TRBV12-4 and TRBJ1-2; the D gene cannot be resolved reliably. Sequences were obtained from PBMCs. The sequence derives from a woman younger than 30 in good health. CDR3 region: CASSLDSPYYGYTF. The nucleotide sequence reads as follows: TGTGCCAGCAGTTTAGATTCCCCGTACTATGGCTACACCTTC.